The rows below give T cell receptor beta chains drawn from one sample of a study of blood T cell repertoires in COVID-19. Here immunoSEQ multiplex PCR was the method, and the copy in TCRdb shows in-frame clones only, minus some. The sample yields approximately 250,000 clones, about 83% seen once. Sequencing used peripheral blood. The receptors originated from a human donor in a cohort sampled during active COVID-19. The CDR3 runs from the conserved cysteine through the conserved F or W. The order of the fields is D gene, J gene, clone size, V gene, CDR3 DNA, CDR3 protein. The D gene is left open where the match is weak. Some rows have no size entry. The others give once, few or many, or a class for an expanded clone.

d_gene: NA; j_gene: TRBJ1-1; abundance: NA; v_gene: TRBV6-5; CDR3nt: TGTGCCAGCAGTTACGCAGGGGAGGCTTTCTTT; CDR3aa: CASSYAGEAFF
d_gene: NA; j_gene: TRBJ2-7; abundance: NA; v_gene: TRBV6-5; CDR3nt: TGTGCCAGCACCTTTACCGTTCCTAACTACGAGCAGTACTTC; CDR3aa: CASTFTVPNYEQYF
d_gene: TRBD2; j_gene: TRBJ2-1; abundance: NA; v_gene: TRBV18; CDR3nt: TGTGCCAGCTCACCACCATTCGCATTACTAGCGGGATTCAATGAGCAGTTCTTC; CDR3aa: CASSPPFALLAGFNEQFF
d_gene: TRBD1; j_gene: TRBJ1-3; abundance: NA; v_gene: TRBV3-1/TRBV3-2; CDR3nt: TGTGCCAGCAGCCTTCAAACGGGACAGATTATCTCTGGAAACACCATATATTTT; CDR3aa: CASSLQTGQIISGNTIYF
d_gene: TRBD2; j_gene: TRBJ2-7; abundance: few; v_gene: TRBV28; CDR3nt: TGTGCCAGCAGCTCCGTGACTAGCAGCCCCGGCGAGCAGTACTTC; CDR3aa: CASSSVTSSPGEQYF
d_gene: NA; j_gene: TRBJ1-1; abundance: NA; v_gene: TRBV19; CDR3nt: TGTGCCAGTAAGGCACAGGGCCTAGCGAACACTGAAGCTTTCTTT; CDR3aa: CASKAQGLANTEAFF
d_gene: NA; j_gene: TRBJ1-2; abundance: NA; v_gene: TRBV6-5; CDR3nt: TGTGCCAGCAGTCTTCGGACAGTCCCAGTGGATGGCTACACCTTC; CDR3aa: CASSLRTVPVDGYTF
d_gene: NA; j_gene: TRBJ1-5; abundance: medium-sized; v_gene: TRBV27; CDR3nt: TGTGCCAGCAGTTTATTAGTAGGGGATCAGCCCCAGCATTTT; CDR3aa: CASSLLVGDQPQHF
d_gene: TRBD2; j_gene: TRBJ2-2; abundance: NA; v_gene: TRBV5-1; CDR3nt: TGCGCCAGCAGCCCCCCACTAGCGGGAGGACCGAACACCGGGGAGCTGTTTTTT; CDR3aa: CASSPPLAGGPNTGELFF
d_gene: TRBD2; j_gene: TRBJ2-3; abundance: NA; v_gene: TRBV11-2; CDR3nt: TGTGCCAGCAGCTTCCTAGCGGGAGGAAGGGCAGATACGCAGTATTTT; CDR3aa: CASSFLAGGRADTQYF
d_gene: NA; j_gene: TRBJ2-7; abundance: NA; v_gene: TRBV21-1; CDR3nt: TGTGCCAGCAGCAAAGCTGGGACAGGGGACGTGACAGCCTCCTACGAGCAGTACTTC; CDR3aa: CASSKAGTGDVTASYEQYF
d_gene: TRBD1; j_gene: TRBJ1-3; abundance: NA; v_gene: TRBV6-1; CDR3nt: TGTGCCAGCAGTGACCGACAGGGTCCTTTTATCTCTGGAAACACCATATATTTT; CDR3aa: CASSDRQGPFISGNTIYF